This entry features one T cell receptor (beta chain) sequence. As yet, its antigen is unknown. This entry comes from a study of graft-versus-host responses after intestinal transplantation. Study as a whole: After anti-thymocyte globulin induction, recipients took tacrolimus and steroids for approximately 3 years.

Libraries were prepared by immunoSEQ multiplex PCR; TCRdb keeps only in-frame clonotypes and omits some of them. Of over 100,000 clones in the sample, 85% to 95% are singletons; the top ten hold roughly 1%. Looked up from germline, CDR1 is MNHNS and CDR2 is SASEGT. CDR3 length: 17 residues. With 1 base removed from V and 2 bases from J, the gap between germline ends came to 18 bases. Whole-study findings and limits: GvH clones occurred in recipient marrow; some first appeared in ileum or blood. Patients with graft-donor T cell macrochimerism had high graft-versus-host to host-versus-graft clonal ratios in allografts.

The sequence was collected from a human donor who was the organ donor for an intestinal transplant. Sequences were derived from unstimulated CD8+ T cells sorted from spleen or lymph node cells, sampled before transplant. V and J are TRBV6-1 and TRBJ2-7; no clear D. The CDR3 bases are TGTGCCAGCAGTGAAGGGTTACCTCTAAACCCGGCCTACGAGCAGTACTTC. This gives the protein CASSEGLPLNPAYEQYF.